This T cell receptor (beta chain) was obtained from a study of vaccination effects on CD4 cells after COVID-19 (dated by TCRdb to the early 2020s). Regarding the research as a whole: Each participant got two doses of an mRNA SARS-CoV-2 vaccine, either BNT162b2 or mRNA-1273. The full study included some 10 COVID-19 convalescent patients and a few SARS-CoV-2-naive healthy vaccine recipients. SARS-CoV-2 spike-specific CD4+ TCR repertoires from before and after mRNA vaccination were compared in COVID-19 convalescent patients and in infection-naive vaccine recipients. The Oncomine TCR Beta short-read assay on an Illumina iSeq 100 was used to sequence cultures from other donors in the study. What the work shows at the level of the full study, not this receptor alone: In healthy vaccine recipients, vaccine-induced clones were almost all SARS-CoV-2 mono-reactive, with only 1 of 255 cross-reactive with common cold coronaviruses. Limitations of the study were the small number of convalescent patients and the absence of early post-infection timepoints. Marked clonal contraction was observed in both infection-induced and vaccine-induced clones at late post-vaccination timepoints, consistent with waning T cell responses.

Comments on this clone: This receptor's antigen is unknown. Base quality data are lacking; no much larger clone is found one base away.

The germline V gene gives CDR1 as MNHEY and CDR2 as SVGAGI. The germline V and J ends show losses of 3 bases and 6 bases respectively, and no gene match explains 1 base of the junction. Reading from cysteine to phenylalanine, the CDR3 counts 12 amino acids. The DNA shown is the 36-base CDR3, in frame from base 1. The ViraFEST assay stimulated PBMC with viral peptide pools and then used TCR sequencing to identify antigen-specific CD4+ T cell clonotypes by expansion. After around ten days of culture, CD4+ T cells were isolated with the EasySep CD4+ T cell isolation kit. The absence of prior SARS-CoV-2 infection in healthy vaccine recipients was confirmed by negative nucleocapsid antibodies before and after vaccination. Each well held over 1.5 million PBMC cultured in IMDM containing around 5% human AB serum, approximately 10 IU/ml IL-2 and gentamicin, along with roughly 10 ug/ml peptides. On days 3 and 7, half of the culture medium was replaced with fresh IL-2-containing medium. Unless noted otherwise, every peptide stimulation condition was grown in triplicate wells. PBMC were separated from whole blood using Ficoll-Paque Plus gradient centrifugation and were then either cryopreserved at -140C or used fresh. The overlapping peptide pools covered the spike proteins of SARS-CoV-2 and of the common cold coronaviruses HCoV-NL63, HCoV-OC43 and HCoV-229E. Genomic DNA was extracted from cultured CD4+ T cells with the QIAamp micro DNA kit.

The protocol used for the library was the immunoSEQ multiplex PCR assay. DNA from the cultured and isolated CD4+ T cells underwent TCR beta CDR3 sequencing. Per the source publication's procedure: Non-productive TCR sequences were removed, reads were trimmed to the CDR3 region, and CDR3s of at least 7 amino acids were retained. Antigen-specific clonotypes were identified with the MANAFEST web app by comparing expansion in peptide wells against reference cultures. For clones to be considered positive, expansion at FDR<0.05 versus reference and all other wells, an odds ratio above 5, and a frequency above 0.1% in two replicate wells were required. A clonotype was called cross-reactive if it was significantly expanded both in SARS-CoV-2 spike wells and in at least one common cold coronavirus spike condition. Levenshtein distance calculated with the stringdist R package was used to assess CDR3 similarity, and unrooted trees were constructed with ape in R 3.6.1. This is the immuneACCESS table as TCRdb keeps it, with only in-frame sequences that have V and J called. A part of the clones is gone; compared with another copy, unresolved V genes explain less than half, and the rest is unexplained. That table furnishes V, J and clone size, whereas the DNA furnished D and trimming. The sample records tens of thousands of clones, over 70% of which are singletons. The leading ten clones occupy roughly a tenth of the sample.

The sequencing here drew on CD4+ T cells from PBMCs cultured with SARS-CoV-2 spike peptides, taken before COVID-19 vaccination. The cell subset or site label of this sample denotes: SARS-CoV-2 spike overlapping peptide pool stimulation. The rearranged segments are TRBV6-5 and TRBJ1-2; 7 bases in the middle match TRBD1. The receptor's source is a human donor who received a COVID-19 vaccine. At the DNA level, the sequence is TGTGCCAGCAGTTATGACAGGGATGGCTACACCTTC. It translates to CASSYDRDGYTF.